This T cell receptor (beta chain) was observed in a study of T cell repertoires in cytomegalovirus infection. About the research overall: Recently described HLA-C-restricted plus well-studied HLA-B-restricted CMV epitopes were used. CMV infection and matching HLA type were both indicated by public TCR beta signatures. Whole-study results and caveats: Carriers of CMV plus the relevant HLA were identified by cumulative public TCR beta family frequency. The ex vivo response was dominated by HLA-C-restricted CMV-specific TCR beta clonotypes.

This clonotype was observed at least ten times. The antigen is unknown. TCRdb reprocessed the reads via MiXCR and lists one record per CDR3 protein. Of approximately 990,000 distinct CDR3 sequences in the sample, roughly a third were seen once. Per the germline V gene, CDR1 is SGHVS and CDR2 is FQNEAQ. The CDR3 spans 12 residues. V lost 8 bases and J lost 0, with 7 bases in between. Sequenced material: cultured CD8+ T cells from PBMCs, taken from culture after CMV antigen stimulation. The receptor was derived from a human donor in good health (CMV status not recorded). Some clones in this sample may be carry-over from other donors' samples. The genes are TRBV7-8 and TRBJ1-1; no firm D call. Written as DNA, the CDR3 is TGTGCCAGCGGGGATATGAACACTGAAGCTTTCTTT. Residues: CASGDMNTEAFF.